This entry features one T cell receptor (beta chain) sequence. Libraries were prepared by immunoSEQ multiplex PCR; TCRdb keeps only in-frame clonotypes and omits some of them. This repertoire shows some 98,000 clones, 78% found once; its top ten account for around 32%. The record originates from a study of cytotoxic CD8 clonotypes in ibrutinib-treated CLL. The CDR3 runs 13 residues. V dropped 4 bases and J dropped 0 bases, with 6 bases sitting between them. CDR1 and CDR2 (germline): MDHEN, SYDVKM. This material consisted of PBMCs, taken after 12 months of ibrutinib treatment. The origin of this receptor is a human donor with chronic lymphocytic leukemia. This chain connects TRBV28 to TRBJ2-5; no firm D call. CDR3 nucleotide sequence: TGTGCCAGCAGTTCACGGTACCAAGAGACCCAGTACTTC. Amino acid sequence: CASSSRYQETQYF.